This note documents a single TCR beta chain sequence. What it binds is unknown. TCRdb itself ran the reads through MiXCR, one entry per CDR3 protein. The sample lists around 300,000 distinct CDR3 sequences; about 20% were seen once. The V and J ends lost 5 bases and 0 bases respectively, with 17 bases between them. The CDR3 contains 18 residues. CDR1 is LNHDA and CDR2 is SQIVND in the germline V gene (reference sequence). The sample is drawn from a study of T cell repertoires in cytomegalovirus infection. Study at large: CMV infection plus the matching HLA type was flagged by public TCR beta signatures.

General study findings and limits: Dominating the ex vivo response were HLA-C-restricted CMV-specific TCR beta clonotypes.

The rearrangement uses TRBV19 and TRBJ2-6, with D perhaps TRBD1 (6 bases). Sequencing was performed on cultured PBMCs, taken from culture after CMV antigen stimulation. The receptor was derived from a human donor in good health (CMV status not recorded). Some clones in this sample may be carry-over from other donors' samples. The CDR3 reads CASSSRQARLSGANVLTF. CDR3 sequence (DNA): TGTGCCAGTAGTTCGAGACAGGCTAGACTCTCTGGGGCCAACGTCCTGACTTTC.